These 20 T cell receptor beta chains came from one sample sequenced in a study of Graves' ophthalmopathy and Graves' hyperthyroidism. Investigators amplified TCR beta CDR3 regions from RNA transcripts. Amplification began with first-round RT-PCR using HTBI primers, then second-round multiplex PCR was performed. Using its own MiXCR run on the multiplex PCR reads, TCRdb lists one record per CDR3 protein. The sample carries 350,000 to 450,000 distinct CDR3 sequences, approximately 16% recorded once. Material: peripheral blood. These receptors were taken from a woman aged 18-29 years with Graves' ophthalmopathy.

This clonotype was recorded many times. The CDR3, as DNA: TGCAGCGTAGTAGGACAGGGGAACGAGCAGTACTTC. The encoded protein is CSVVGQGNEQYF. The genes are TRBV29-1 and TRBJ2-7, with 9 bases lining up with TRBD1. J gave up 5 bases and V 6 bases, and 5 bases lay outside the gene matches. CDR3 length equals 12 residues. Germline lookup yields CDR1 SQVTM and CDR2 ANQGSEA.

This clonotype was seen ten or more times. The V gene is TRBV6-1, the J gene TRBJ2-7; a possible D gene is TRBD1 (6 bases). Germline V gene sequence: CDR1 MNHNS, CDR2 SASEGT. This CDR3 spans 16 amino acids. The V and J ends lost 4 bases and 0 bases respectively, with 16 bases between them. In nucleotides, the CDR3 is TGTGCCAGCAGTGCAACAGGGTATCGCCTCTCCTACGAGCAGTACTTC. Translating gives CASSATGYRLSYEQYF.

The table lists this clonotype with many counts. The chain uses TRBV7-9 and TRBJ1-3; D is unresolved. The CDR3 spans 12 residues. V lost 4 bases and J lost 7, with 8 bases in between. Germline V lookup: CDR1 SEHNR, CDR2 FQNEAQ (reference sequence). In DNA form, the CDR3 reads TGTGCCAGCAGCTCGGCCCCGAACACCATATATTTT. Residues: CASSSAPNTIYF.

The V call is TRBV10-3, the J call TRBJ1-1; D ambiguous. Germline V CDR1 and CDR2: ENHRY, SYGVKD. The CDR3 is 12 residues long. Trimming pared 2 bases from V and 3 bases from J, leaving 4 bases between. The CDR3: CAISETYTEAFF. The CDR3 bases are TGTGCCATCAGTGAGACATACACTGAAGCTTTCTTT.

This clonotype occurred many times. The genes are TRBV5-4 and TRBJ1-1; D may be TRBD1 (6 bases). The V and J ends lost 1 base and 3 bases respectively, with 22 bases between them. CDR1 is SGHNT and CDR2 is YYREEE in the germline V gene (reference sequence). The CDR3 totals 18 residues. This CDR3 is CASSLKDPLEGGHTEAFF. Here the CDR3 DNA reads TGTGCCAGCAGCTTGAAGGATCCGCTGGAGGGGGGGCACACTGAAGCTTTCTTT.

This clonotype was counted ten times or more. This sequence joins TRBV15 and TRBJ1-1; maybe TRBD1 (5 bases). Germline V gene lookup returns CDR1 LNHNV and CDR2 YYDKDF (reference sequence). The CDR3 length is 17 residues. The V end lost 5 bases, the J end lost 0 bases, and 19 bases lay between the germline ends. The CDR3 here is CATSRKRSGRLNTEAFF. CDR3 nucleotides: TGTGCCACCAGCCGAAAGAGGTCGGGACGGCTGAACACTGAAGCTTTCTTT. The full variable domain, with the rest looked up from reference TRBV15 and TRBJ1-1, is DAMVIQNPRYQVTQFGKPVTLSCSQTLNHNVMYWYQQKSSQAPKLLFHYYDKDFNNEADTPDNFQSRRPNTSFCFLDIRSPGLGDTAMYLCATSRKRSGRLNTEAFFGQGTRLTVV.

In its sample, this clonotype was seen many times. This sequence joins TRBV7-2 and TRBJ1-6; D ambiguous. Trimming stripped 1 base from V and 9 bases from J, with 13 bases between. The CDR3 runs 15 residues. The V gene's germline CDR1 is SGHTA and CDR2 FQGNSA. The CDR3, as DNA: TGTGCCAGCAGCTTAGTGTCCGGGATCGGTTCACCCCTCCACTTT. Its protein is CASSLVSGIGSPLHF.

This clonotype was counted ten times or more. V usage is TRBV13 and J usage is TRBJ2-7; D might be TRBD1 (5 bases). The V gene's germline CDR1 is PRHDT and CDR2 FYEKMQ (reference sequence). V gave up 5 bases and J gave up 2 bases, with 13 bases separating them. This CDR3 region has 14 residues. This CDR3 is CASSPQGAPYEQYF. CDR3 nucleotide sequence: TGTGCCAGCAGCCCCCAGGGCGCACCCTACGAGCAGTACTTC.

This clonotype was found a few times. The chain is built from TRBV6-1 and TRBJ2-7, with 9 bases lining up with TRBD1. The V gene end was trimmed by 5 bases and the J gene end by 5 bases; junction bases not matched to a gene: 4. Per the germline V gene, CDR1 is MNHNS and CDR2 is SASEGT. The CDR3 consists of 13 residues. The CDR3: CASSRTGVHEQYF. The CDR3 DNA reads TGTGCCAGCAGTCGGACAGGGGTCCACGAGCAGTACTTC.

This clonotype came up many times. The chain is built from TRBV6-2 or TRBV6-3 and TRBJ1-5; tentative D call: TRBD1 (5 bases). Germline lookup yields CDR1 MNHEY and CDR2 SVGEGT. V gave up 4 bases and J gave up 3 bases, with 10 bases separating them. The CDR3 length is 14 residues. The CDR3: CASSSGRTNQPQHF. CDR3 bases: TGTGCCAGCAGTTCGGGGCGGACCAATCAGCCCCAGCATTTT.

This clonotype was recorded a few times. J is TRBJ2-5 and V is TRBV6-1, with 8 bases that match TRBD1. The CDR3 loop spans 13 amino acids. Germline V gene data show CDR1 as MNHNS and CDR2 as SASEGT. Unmatched junction bases numbered 4, after V lost 5 bases and J lost 5 bases. CDR3 nucleotides: TGTGCCAGCAGTAAGGACAGGGTGGAGACCCAGTACTTC. Amino acids: CASSKDRVETQYF.

This clonotype was seen repeatedly, ten times or more. The CDR3 DNA reads as TGTGCCAGCAGCTCCAGGGGTTGGGCCAAAAACATTCAGTACTTC. It codes for CASSSRGWAKNIQYF. J is TRBJ2-4 and V is TRBV11-2, with D tentatively TRBD1 (6 bases). Per the germline V gene, CDR1 is SGHAT and CDR2 is FQNNGV. CDR3 size: 15 residues. The V end was cut by 4 bases, the J end by 1 base, with 11 bases between. The complete variable domain, with remaining parts taken from reference TRBV11-2 and TRBJ2-4, reads EAGVAQSPRYKIIEKRQSVAFWCNPISGHATLYWYQQILGQGPKLLIQFQNNGVVDDSQLPKDRFSAERLKGVDSTLKIQPAKLEDSAVYLCASSSRGWAKNIQYFGAGTRLSVL.

The chain uses TRBV6-5 and TRBJ1-6; 12 bases fit TRBD1. Looked up from germline, CDR1 is MNHEY and CDR2 is SVGAGI. Trimming took 3 bases from V and 6 from J; bases not matched to a gene: 6. This CDR3 is 17 amino acids long. The CDR3 loop reads CASSYPGQGASNSPLHF. DNA for the CDR3: TGTGCCAGCAGTTATCCGGGACAGGGGGCAAGTAATTCACCCCTCCACTTT.

This clonotype was seen ten or more times. V and J are TRBV28 and TRBJ2-7; 7 bases agree with TRBD1. After removal of 5 bases from V and 5 bases from J, the junction contained 12 bases not matched to a gene. The CDR3 spans 15 residues. The germline V gene encodes CDR1 MDHEN and CDR2 SYDVKM. CDR3 loop: CASSQLRQGRHEQYF. The CDR3 nucleotides read TGTGCCAGCAGTCAGCTTAGACAGGGTAGACACGAGCAGTACTTC.

This clonotype was counted ten times or more. V gene TRBV6-1 combines with J gene TRBJ2-7; TRBD1 or TRBD2 may be the D gene (6 bases each). The CDR3 extends over 13 amino acids. From germline, CDR1 is MNHNS and CDR2 SASEGT. V lost 6 bases and J 0 bases, leaving 9 bases between the germline ends. The CDR3 reads CASRQGGSYEQYF. The CDR3 bases are TGTGCCAGCAGACAGGGAGGCTCCTACGAGCAGTACTTC.

This clonotype was recorded at least ten times. V is TRBV6-2 or TRBV6-3 and J is TRBJ1-1, with D uncertain. The CDR3 totals 13 residues. Germline CDR1 is MNHEY and CDR2 is SVGEGT. Trimming cost V 1 base and J 5 bases, with 8 bases left between them. CDR3 in amino acids: CASSYLDRTEAFF. The DNA for the CDR3 is TGTGCCAGCAGTTACTTGGATCGGACTGAAGCTTTCTTT.

This clonotype was found many times. The chain carries TRBV5-1 and TRBJ2-3; TRBD2 is a possible D gene (5 bases). Trimming took 5 bases from V and 6 from J, leaving 16 bases between them. CDR1 is SGHRS and CDR2 is YFSETQ in the germline V gene. The CDR3 contains 14 residues. This CDR3 reads CASSRLDGLDTQYF. The CDR3 bases are TGCGCCAGCAGTCGGCTGGACGGACTCGATACGCAGTATTTT.

The chain recombines TRBV30 with TRBJ2-7, with TRBD2 matching 9 bases. The CDR3 extends over 13 amino acids. V lost 1 base and J lost 6; bases outside the gene matches: 4. Per the germline V gene, CDR1 is GTSNPN and CDR2 is SVGIG (reference sequence). For the CDR3, the DNA is TGTGCCTGGAGTGGGGGACTAGCCTTCGAGCAGTACTTC. Its protein is CAWSGGLAFEQYF.

The V and J genes are TRBV12-3 or TRBV12-4 and TRBJ1-1; no definite D call. Trimming stripped 8 bases from V and 3 bases from J, with 13 bases between. The CDR3 spans 13 residues. As DNA, the CDR3 is TGTGCCAGCTGCCGAGATAGTGACACTGAAGCTTTCTTT. It is translated as CASCRDSDTEAFF.

In this sample, this clonotype turned up many times. This chain connects TRBV30 to TRBJ1-5, with D perhaps matching TRBD1 (5 bases). In germline, CDR1 is GTSNPN, CDR2 SVGIG (reference sequence). The CDR3 spans 17 residues. The V end lost 1 base, the J end lost 1 base, and 17 bases lay between the germline ends. For the CDR3, the DNA is TGTGCCTGGAGTGACAGGAGTTGGGGAGGCAGCAATCAGCCCCAGCATTTT. Protein: CAWSDRSWGGSNQPQHF.